Detailed here is one T cell receptor beta chain. Libraries were prepared by immunoSEQ multiplex PCR; TCRdb keeps only in-frame clonotypes and omits some of them. Of 110,000 or so clones listed, 86% were seen once; the top ten hold under 20%. These data belong to a study of T cell responses to AZD1222 COVID-19 vaccine. The V gene lost 0 bases and the J gene lost 6 bases, with 12 bases spanning the gap. CDR3 size: 15 residues. From germline, CDR1 is MGHRA and CDR2 YSYEKL. The rearrangement uses TRBV4-1 and TRBJ1-5; weak D call: TRBD1 (5 bases). Sequenced here: peripheral blood, sampled 28 days after the second AZD1222 dose. The TCR originated in an adult who received the AZD1222 COVID-19 vaccine. CDR3 protein: CASSQENQGTQPQHF. DNA for the CDR3: TGCGCCAGCAGCCAAGAAAATCAGGGAACTCAGCCCCAGCATTTT.